The rows below give T cell receptor beta chains drawn from one sample of a study of CD4 T cells in relation to SARS-CoV-2 and coronaviruses. No antigen is known for these receptors. Clones were read by immunoSEQ multiplex PCR, and TCRdb kept only the in-frame ones, dropping some. The top ten clones hold around 3.1% of a sample with tens of thousands of clones, over 60% of them seen once. The sequenced material came from memory CD4+ T cells from PBMCs, cultured in vitro. The receptors here all came from an adult with COVID-19. The CDR3 runs from the conserved cysteine through the conserved F or W. Fields, in order: V gene, clone size, D gene, CDR3 length, J gene, CDR3 DNA, CDR3 protein. The D gene is left open where the match is weak. Not every row has a clone size; where given, it reads once, few, many or a size class.

V gene: TRBV27; clone size: -; D gene: TRBD1; CDR3 length: 14; J gene: TRBJ2-7; CDR3 DNA: TGTGCCAGCAGTTCGGACAGGTCCTACTACGAGCAGTACTTC; CDR3 protein: CASSSDRSYYEQYF
V gene: TRBV7-9; clone size: -; D gene: TRBD1; CDR3 length: 17; J gene: TRBJ2-3; CDR3 DNA: TGTGCCAGCAGCTTTCCCCGGACAGGGGAGAGCACAGATACGCAGTATTTT; CDR3 protein: CASSFPRTGESTDTQYF
V gene: TRBV12-3/TRBV12-4; clone size: -; D gene: -; CDR3 length: 12; J gene: TRBJ1-1; CDR3 DNA: TGTGCCAGCTTTAGCCGCACAGGAGAAGCTTTCTTT; CDR3 protein: CASFSRTGEAFF
V gene: TRBV7-9; clone size: -; D gene: TRBD1; CDR3 length: 16; J gene: TRBJ2-6; CDR3 DNA: TGTGCCAGCAGCTGGACAGGACGCTCTGGGGCCAACGTCCTGACTTTC; CDR3 protein: CASSWTGRSGANVLTF
V gene: TRBV28; clone size: -; D gene: -; CDR3 length: 16; J gene: TRBJ1-1; CDR3 DNA: TGTGCCAGCAGCAGACCGGCCGACAGCCTGAACACTGAAGCTTTCTTT; CDR3 protein: CASSRPADSLNTEAFF
V gene: TRBV28; clone size: -; D gene: -; CDR3 length: 15; J gene: TRBJ2-3; CDR3 DNA: TGTGCCAGCAGTTTACTCGAGGTTTTCACAGATACGCAGTATTTT; CDR3 protein: CASSLLEVFTDTQYF
V gene: TRBV28; clone size: -; D gene: TRBD2; CDR3 length: 16; J gene: TRBJ2-3; CDR3 DNA: TGTGCCAGCAGTTTGATAGCGGGGATTAGCACAGATACGCAGTATTTT; CDR3 protein: CASSLIAGISTDTQYF
V gene: TRBV11-2; clone size: -; D gene: TRBD2; CDR3 length: 16; J gene: TRBJ2-5; CDR3 DNA: TGTGCCAGCAGCTTCTCAACGGGACTAGCGGAAGAGACCCAGTACTTC; CDR3 protein: CASSFSTGLAEETQYF
V gene: TRBV29-1; clone size: -; D gene: TRBD1; CDR3 length: 13; J gene: TRBJ2-7; CDR3 DNA: TGCAGCGCTCAGACAGGGGCCGCCTACGAGCAGTACTTC; CDR3 protein: CSAQTGAAYEQYF
V gene: TRBV4-1; clone size: -; D gene: TRBD1; CDR3 length: 14; J gene: TRBJ2-2; CDR3 DNA: TGCGCCAGCAGCCAGACAGGGTACACCGGGGAGCTGTTTTTT; CDR3 protein: CASSQTGYTGELFF
V gene: TRBV28; clone size: -; D gene: -; CDR3 length: 13; J gene: TRBJ2-2; CDR3 DNA: TGTGCCAGCAATAAACATCCTACCGGGGAGCTGTTTTTT; CDR3 protein: CASNKHPTGELFF
V gene: TRBV16; clone size: -; D gene: -; CDR3 length: 15; J gene: TRBJ1-1; CDR3 DNA: TGTGCCAGCAGCCAGACCAGCGGGCAGCCCGAGCGGGCTTTCTTT; CDR3 protein: CASSQTSGQPERAFF
V gene: TRBV5-1; clone size: -; D gene: -; CDR3 length: 14; J gene: TRBJ1-1; CDR3 DNA: TGCGCCAGCAGCTTGGATCACCTTTTCACTGAAGCTTTCTTT; CDR3 protein: CASSLDHLFTEAFF
V gene: TRBV28; clone size: -; D gene: TRBD1; CDR3 length: 16; J gene: TRBJ2-7; CDR3 DNA: TGTGCCAGCAGTTCATCCGGGACAGATGGGGCCTACGAGCAGTACTTC; CDR3 protein: CASSSSGTDGAYEQYF
V gene: TRBV9; clone size: -; D gene: TRBD2; CDR3 length: 18; J gene: TRBJ2-7; CDR3 DNA: TGTGCCAGCAGACCCAGTTTAACACTAGCGGGGATATCCTACGAGCAGTACTTC; CDR3 protein: CASRPSLTLAGISYEQYF
V gene: TRBV19; clone size: -; D gene: -; CDR3 length: 12; J gene: TRBJ1-2; CDR3 DNA: TGTGCCAGTTGGGAGAGGGACTATGGCTACACCTTC; CDR3 protein: CASWERDYGYTF
V gene: TRBV4-1; clone size: few; D gene: -; CDR3 length: 14; J gene: TRBJ1-5; CDR3 DNA: TGCGCCAGCAGCCAAGATCGCCAGGATCAGCCCCAGCATTTT; CDR3 protein: CASSQDRQDQPQHF
V gene: TRBV7-2; clone size: -; D gene: -; CDR3 length: 14; J gene: TRBJ1-4; CDR3 DNA: TGTGCCAGCAGCTTAGACTGGGGCAACGAAAAACTGTTTTTT; CDR3 protein: CASSLDWGNEKLFF
V gene: TRBV11-2; clone size: -; D gene: -; CDR3 length: 16; J gene: TRBJ2-1; CDR3 DNA: TGTGCCAGCAGCTTAGAGGGCAGGGGCATCTACAATGAGCAGTTCTTC; CDR3 protein: CASSLEGRGIYNEQFF
V gene: TRBV3-1/TRBV3-2; clone size: -; D gene: -; CDR3 length: 13; J gene: TRBJ1-1; CDR3 DNA: TGTGCCAGCAGAGAAAGCGGGGGCACTGAAGCTTTCTTT; CDR3 protein: CASRESGGTEAFF
V gene: TRBV3-1/TRBV3-2; clone size: -; D gene: -; CDR3 length: 15; J gene: TRBJ2-5; CDR3 DNA: TGTGCCAGCAGCCAAGACCGGGGTGGGGCAGAGACCCAGTACTTC; CDR3 protein: CASSQDRGGAETQYF
V gene: TRBV7-2; clone size: once; D gene: -; CDR3 length: 12; J gene: TRBJ1-3; CDR3 DNA: TGTGCCAGCAGCTTAGATGGTTTTCGTATATATTTT; CDR3 protein: CASSLDGFRIYF
V gene: TRBV5-4; clone size: -; D gene: -; CDR3 length: 14; J gene: TRBJ2-1; CDR3 DNA: TGTGCCAGCAGCCGGGGCAGCTCCTACAATGAGCAGTTCTTC; CDR3 protein: CASSRGSSYNEQFF
V gene: TRBV7-9; clone size: -; D gene: -; CDR3 length: 14; J gene: TRBJ2-3; CDR3 DNA: TGTGCCAGCAGCTTAGGAGGTGCCACAGATACGCAGTATTTT; CDR3 protein: CASSLGGATDTQYF
V gene: TRBV7-2; clone size: -; D gene: -; CDR3 length: 12; J gene: TRBJ2-3; CDR3 DNA: TGTGCCAGCAGCTTACAGGGTGATACGCAGTATTTT; CDR3 protein: CASSLQGDTQYF
V gene: TRBV2; clone size: -; D gene: TRBD1; CDR3 length: 13; J gene: TRBJ2-5; CDR3 DNA: TGTGCCAGCAGTGTTGAGGGGGCTGAGACCCAGTACTTC; CDR3 protein: CASSVEGAETQYF
V gene: TRBV5-5; clone size: -; D gene: -; CDR3 length: 14; J gene: TRBJ2-5; CDR3 DNA: TGTGCCAGCAGCTTAGTCAGCATGGAAGAGACCCAGTACTTC; CDR3 protein: CASSLVSMEETQYF
V gene: TRBV30; clone size: -; D gene: TRBD2; CDR3 length: 14; J gene: TRBJ2-1; CDR3 DNA: TGTGCCCATGAGGGGCTAGCGGGAGGAGGTGAGCAGTTCTTC; CDR3 protein: CAHEGLAGGGEQFF
V gene: TRBV6-6; clone size: once; D gene: TRBD1; CDR3 length: 11; J gene: TRBJ1-5; CDR3 DNA: TGTGCCAGCATGCGGGACAGGGTCTGGCATTTT; CDR3 protein: CASMRDRVWHF
V gene: TRBV9; clone size: -; D gene: -; CDR3 length: 14; J gene: TRBJ2-7; CDR3 DNA: TGTGCCAGCAGCGTAGGTTTAAGTGCCTACGAGCAGTACTTC; CDR3 protein: CASSVGLSAYEQYF
V gene: TRBV18; clone size: -; D gene: -; CDR3 length: 16; J gene: TRBJ2-7; CDR3 DNA: TGTGCCAGCTCAGTAATCCCCGGGGCGAACTCCTACGAGCAGTACTTC; CDR3 protein: CASSVIPGANSYEQYF
V gene: TRBV10-1; clone size: -; D gene: -; CDR3 length: 13; J gene: TRBJ2-5; CDR3 DNA: TGCGCCAGCATACAGGGTAGGACGGAGACCCAGTACTTC; CDR3 protein: CASIQGRTETQYF
V gene: TRBV2; clone size: -; D gene: TRBD1; CDR3 length: 14; J gene: TRBJ1-4; CDR3 DNA: TGTGCCAGCAGTGAAAGCCAGGGGGGTGAAAAACTGTTTTTT; CDR3 protein: CASSESQGGEKLFF
V gene: TRBV6-5; clone size: -; D gene: -; CDR3 length: 15; J gene: TRBJ2-4; CDR3 DNA: TGTGCCAGCAGTCGTCGGCCCCAACTCAAAAACATTCAGTACTTC; CDR3 protein: CASSRRPQLKNIQYF
V gene: TRBV6-5; clone size: -; D gene: TRBD1; CDR3 length: 14; J gene: TRBJ2-7; CDR3 DNA: TGTGCCAGCACCACAGGGGTTGGGGCCTACGAGCAGTACTTC; CDR3 protein: CASTTGVGAYEQYF
V gene: TRBV14; clone size: -; D gene: TRBD2; CDR3 length: 16; J gene: TRBJ2-2; CDR3 DNA: TGTGCCAGCAGCCAAGGACTAGCGGGAGTCAACGGGGAGCTGTTTTTT; CDR3 protein: CASSQGLAGVNGELFF
V gene: TRBV5-4; clone size: -; D gene: -; CDR3 length: 15; J gene: TRBJ2-3; CDR3 DNA: TGTGCCAGCAGCTCTGCTAGCGACAACACAGATACGCAGTATTTT; CDR3 protein: CASSSASDNTDTQYF
V gene: TRBV12-3/TRBV12-4; clone size: -; D gene: -; CDR3 length: 11; J gene: TRBJ2-7; CDR3 DNA: TGTGCCAGCAGTTTAGGGTATGAGCAGTACTTC; CDR3 protein: CASSLGYEQYF
V gene: TRBV2; clone size: -; D gene: TRBD2; CDR3 length: 17; J gene: TRBJ2-1; CDR3 DNA: TGTGCCAGCAGGACCCGGGGGGGAGGGTTGTCCTACAATGAGCAGTTCTTC; CDR3 protein: CASRTRGGGLSYNEQFF
V gene: TRBV13; clone size: once; D gene: -; CDR3 length: 13; J gene: TRBJ2-7; CDR3 DNA: TGTGCCAGCGTAAGGTGGGACGGCGGCGAGCAGTACTTC; CDR3 protein: CASVRWDGGEQYF
V gene: TRBV7-8; clone size: once; D gene: -; CDR3 length: 14; J gene: TRBJ2-5; CDR3 DNA: TGTGCCAGCAGCTTAGCCAGGGTCATTGAGACCCAGTACTTC; CDR3 protein: CASSLARVIETQYF
V gene: TRBV18; clone size: -; D gene: TRBD2; CDR3 length: 14; J gene: TRBJ2-7; CDR3 DNA: TGTGCCAGCTCACCGGGACTAGCGAGCTACGAGCAGTACTTC; CDR3 protein: CASSPGLASYEQYF
V gene: TRBV9; clone size: -; D gene: TRBD2; CDR3 length: 15; J gene: TRBJ2-7; CDR3 DNA: TGTGCCAGCAGCGCGTTTTCGGAGGGAGGGTACGAGCAGTACTTC; CDR3 protein: CASSAFSEGGYEQYF
V gene: TRBV6-2/TRBV6-3; clone size: few; D gene: -; CDR3 length: 15; J gene: TRBJ2-7; CDR3 DNA: TGTGCCAGCAGCTTTAACCCCTCAAGCTCCTACGAGCAGTACTTC; CDR3 protein: CASSFNPSSSYEQYF
V gene: TRBV13; clone size: -; D gene: -; CDR3 length: 13; J gene: TRBJ1-1; CDR3 DNA: TGTGCCAGCAGCTTACGAGGGAACACTGAAGCTTTCTTT; CDR3 protein: CASSLRGNTEAFF
V gene: TRBV9; clone size: -; D gene: -; CDR3 length: 15; J gene: TRBJ2-2; CDR3 DNA: TGTGCCAGCAGCGTAGACAGGGCTGGGACCGGGGAGCTGTTTTTT; CDR3 protein: CASSVDRAGTGELFF
V gene: TRBV5-4; clone size: -; D gene: -; CDR3 length: 12; J gene: TRBJ2-2; CDR3 DNA: TGTGCCAGCAGCTTGGACTCCGGGGAGCTGTTTTTT; CDR3 protein: CASSLDSGELFF
V gene: TRBV28; clone size: -; D gene: -; CDR3 length: 16; J gene: TRBJ2-5; CDR3 DNA: TGTGCCAGCAGGCCGCCGACGGGAGCCCGCGTAGAGACCCAGTACTTC; CDR3 protein: CASRPPTGARVETQYF
V gene: TRBV5-1; clone size: -; D gene: -; CDR3 length: 14; J gene: TRBJ2-3; CDR3 DNA: TGCGCCAGCAGCTCGACTAGGGCTGGAGATACGCAGTATTTT; CDR3 protein: CASSSTRAGDTQYF
V gene: TRBV27; clone size: -; D gene: -; CDR3 length: 14; J gene: TRBJ1-1; CDR3 DNA: TGTGCCAGCAGTTTATATGGGCAGAACACTGAAGCTTTCTTT; CDR3 protein: CASSLYGQNTEAFF
V gene: TRBV2; clone size: -; D gene: -; CDR3 length: 13; J gene: TRBJ2-2; CDR3 DNA: TGTGCCAGCAGTCCCTTAGATGTCGGGGAGCTGTTTTTT; CDR3 protein: CASSPLDVGELFF
V gene: TRBV19; clone size: few; D gene: -; CDR3 length: 14; J gene: TRBJ2-7; CDR3 DNA: TGTGCCAGTAGTATAGCCCAGGGGTATTACGAGCAGTACTTC; CDR3 protein: CASSIAQGYYEQYF
V gene: TRBV21-1; clone size: -; D gene: -; CDR3 length: 15; J gene: TRBJ2-7; CDR3 DNA: TGTGCCAGCAGCCGTTGCAGCGCAAGCTCCTACGAGCAGTACTTC; CDR3 protein: CASSRCSASSYEQYF
V gene: TRBV13; clone size: -; D gene: -; CDR3 length: 12; J gene: TRBJ2-7; CDR3 DNA: TGTGCCAGCAGCTTAGTCAACGGAGAGCAGTACTTC; CDR3 protein: CASSLVNGEQYF
V gene: TRBV7-3; clone size: -; D gene: -; CDR3 length: 13; J gene: TRBJ1-1; CDR3 DNA: TGTGCCAGCAGCGCATCCAGGGACACTGAAGCTTTCTTT; CDR3 protein: CASSASRDTEAFF
V gene: TRBV6-5; clone size: -; D gene: TRBD2; CDR3 length: 15; J gene: TRBJ2-5; CDR3 DNA: TGTGCCAGCAGTTACGGGCTAGCGGGACGCGAGACCCAGTACTTC; CDR3 protein: CASSYGLAGRETQYF
V gene: TRBV24-1; clone size: -; D gene: -; CDR3 length: 15; J gene: TRBJ1-3; CDR3 DNA: TGTGCCACCAGTGACCCGAGGGGGTCTGGAAACACCATATATTTT; CDR3 protein: CATSDPRGSGNTIYF
V gene: TRBV30; clone size: -; D gene: -; CDR3 length: 11; J gene: TRBJ1-1; CDR3 DNA: TGTGCCTGGAGCAGAACTCGGGGGGCTTTCTTT; CDR3 protein: CAWSRTRGAFF